Here is one T cell receptor (beta chain) with its context. What it recognizes is unknown. Each PCR replicate from the sorted subsets contained roughly 210 ng DNA, which is some 32,000 T cell genomes. Original methodology: Filtering differed because ImmunoSEQ produced junction-only sequences that carried no quality scores. Profiled with immunoSEQ multiplex PCR; TCRdb holds only in-frame clones, not every one. The V and J calls and the clone size are those of that table, but D and trimming were determined from the DNA. The data show some 2,500,000 clones, 85% to 95% seen once. This entry belongs to a study of shared clonotypes between healthy human individuals. General study results and limits: Sampling included only blood; tissue repertoires likely differ.

Trimming removed 11 bases at V and 3 bases at J, with 17 bases between. This CDR3 is 13 amino acids long. Germline V lookup: CDR1 MNHNY, CDR2 SVGAGI (reference sequence). The gene calls are TRBV6-6 and TRBJ2-7; D gene unclear. The sequence was collected from a man younger than 35 in good health. Some clones in this sample may be carry-over from other donors' samples. Sample: naive CD4+ T cells from PBMCs. Subset reported: CD45RA+ positively selected. CDR3 sequence reads: CASSLRRYYEQYF. The DNA for the CDR3 is TGTGCCTCCAGTCTCCGGCGCTACTACGAGCAGTACTTC.